The rows below give T cell receptor beta chains drawn from one sample of a study of blood T cell repertoires in COVID-19. Repertoires were generated with immunoSEQ multiplex PCR, while TCRdb's copy carries only in-frame clones and drops some. Altogether roughly 290,000 clones are present, more than 65% being singletons, with the ten largest covering 15% to 18%. What was sequenced was peripheral blood. Source of these receptors: an older person with COVID-19, enrolled during active disease. Each CDR3 is given with its conserved first and last residue. D genes are given only for firm matches. A clone size is listed for some rows: how often the clone was seen (once, few, many), or a class if it is expanded.

D gene: .
V gene: TRBV7-9
clone size: .
J gene: TRBJ2-1
CDR3 DNA: TGTGCCAGCAGCCCAGCCGGGACACAGGTGGACAATGAGCAGTTCTTC
CDR3 protein: CASSPAGTQVDNEQFF

D gene: TRBD2
V gene: TRBV5-1
clone size: .
J gene: TRBJ2-1
CDR3 DNA: TGCGCCAGCAGAAGCGGGAACCCTGAGGATGAGCAGTTCTTC
CDR3 protein: CASRSGNPEDEQFF

D gene: .
V gene: TRBV10-1
clone size: .
J gene: TRBJ1-5
CDR3 DNA: TGCGCCAGCAAAAAAGGGGGACATTACCGTAATCAGCCCCAGCATTTT
CDR3 protein: CASKKGGHYRNQPQHF

D gene: .
V gene: TRBV29-1
clone size: .
J gene: TRBJ1-1
CDR3 DNA: TGCAGCGTTGAGGGGGGGCTGAACACTGAAGCTTTCTTT
CDR3 protein: CSVEGGLNTEAFF

D gene: .
V gene: TRBV4-1
clone size: .
J gene: TRBJ1-6
CDR3 DNA: TGCGCCAGCAGCCAAGAAGGGGGATCACCCCTCCACTTT
CDR3 protein: CASSQEGGSPLHF

D gene: TRBD2
V gene: TRBV5-1
clone size: .
J gene: TRBJ2-4
CDR3 DNA: TGCGCCAGCAGTACCCGGGAGGGCAAAAACATTCAGTACTTC
CDR3 protein: CASSTREGKNIQYF

D gene: .
V gene: TRBV7-9
clone size: .
J gene: TRBJ2-7
CDR3 DNA: TGTGCCAGCAGCTTAGTCGGAGGGGGGGACTCCTACGAGCAGTACTTC
CDR3 protein: CASSLVGGGDSYEQYF

D gene: TRBD2
V gene: TRBV28
clone size: .
J gene: TRBJ2-7
CDR3 DNA: TGTGCCAGCAGTTTACCAGGGACTAGCGGGACCTACGAGCAGTACTTC
CDR3 protein: CASSLPGTSGTYEQYF

D gene: .
V gene: TRBV19
clone size: .
J gene: TRBJ1-6
CDR3 DNA: TGTGCCAGTAGTATAGACCGGGACACTATAACTTCACCCCTCCACTTT
CDR3 protein: CASSIDRDTITSPLHF

D gene: TRBD1
V gene: TRBV19
clone size: .
J gene: TRBJ2-7
CDR3 DNA: TGTGCCAGTAGTAGAGGGACAGGGGTCTACGAGCAGTACTTC
CDR3 protein: CASSRGTGVYEQYF

D gene: TRBD1
V gene: TRBV5-1
clone size: .
J gene: TRBJ2-2
CDR3 DNA: TGCGCCAGCAGCCGGGACAGTTCGACCGGGGAGCTGTTTTTT
CDR3 protein: CASSRDSSTGELFF

D gene: TRBD1
V gene: TRBV2
clone size: .
J gene: TRBJ2-2
CDR3 DNA: TGTGCCAGCAGGCTAACAGGGGGCCGAACCGGGGAGCTGTTTTTT
CDR3 protein: CASRLTGGRTGELFF

D gene: .
V gene: TRBV4-1
clone size: .
J gene: TRBJ2-3
CDR3 DNA: TGCGCCAGCAGCCAAGTGCTGGGAGTGGATACGCAGTATTTT
CDR3 protein: CASSQVLGVDTQYF

D gene: TRBD2
V gene: TRBV28
clone size: .
J gene: TRBJ2-7
CDR3 DNA: TGTGCCAGCAGCACCCCGGGACTAGCTTCCTACGAGCAGTACTTC
CDR3 protein: CASSTPGLASYEQYF

D gene: .
V gene: TRBV18
clone size: once
J gene: TRBJ2-7
CDR3 DNA: TGTGCCAGCTATCGCTACGAGCAGTACTTC
CDR3 protein: CASYRYEQYF

D gene: .
V gene: TRBV9
clone size: .
J gene: TRBJ1-3
CDR3 DNA: TGTGCCAGCAGCCTTAGAGACTCTGGAAACACCATATATTTT
CDR3 protein: CASSLRDSGNTIYF

D gene: TRBD2
V gene: TRBV9
clone size: .
J gene: TRBJ2-7
CDR3 DNA: TGTGCCAGCAGCGTAGGATGGGAGGGTGCGCAGTACTTC
CDR3 protein: CASSVGWEGAQYF

D gene: TRBD1
V gene: TRBV6-5
clone size: .
J gene: TRBJ1-3
CDR3 DNA: TGTGCCAGCAGTTACTCGGGCTCAGGGGGCGGAAACACCATATATTTT
CDR3 protein: CASSYSGSGGGNTIYF

D gene: .
V gene: TRBV6-2/TRBV6-3
clone size: .
J gene: TRBJ2-3
CDR3 DNA: TGTGCCAGCAGTTACCCCGTGGGGGGATTCACAGATACGCAGTATTTT
CDR3 protein: CASSYPVGGFTDTQYF

D gene: TRBD1
V gene: TRBV6-5
clone size: .
J gene: TRBJ1-2
CDR3 DNA: TGTGCCAGCAGTACTACAGGGGATGCCACCTTC
CDR3 protein: CASSTTGDATF

D gene: .
V gene: TRBV5-1
clone size: .
J gene: TRBJ1-3
CDR3 DNA: TGCGCCAGCAGCTTGGATCGTTTGAGCGGAAACACCATATATTTT
CDR3 protein: CASSLDRLSGNTIYF

D gene: TRBD1
V gene: TRBV2
clone size: .
J gene: TRBJ1-5
CDR3 DNA: TGTGCCAGCAGTTTGGACAGGAACAATCAGCCCCAGCATTTT
CDR3 protein: CASSLDRNNQPQHF

D gene: .
V gene: TRBV11-2
clone size: few
J gene: TRBJ1-2
CDR3 DNA: TGTGCCAGCAGCTTAGGTAGCGGGGCGTATGGCTACACCTTC
CDR3 protein: CASSLGSGAYGYTF

D gene: TRBD2
V gene: TRBV28
clone size: .
J gene: TRBJ2-7
CDR3 DNA: TGTGCCAGCAATCAGTTCCAGACTAGCGGAGACTACGAGCAGTACTTC
CDR3 protein: CASNQFQTSGDYEQYF

D gene: .
V gene: TRBV6-5
clone size: .
J gene: TRBJ1-1
CDR3 DNA: TGTGCCAGCAGTAGATCGGTGGGAGCTGAAGCTTTCTTT
CDR3 protein: CASSRSVGAEAFF

D gene: .
V gene: TRBV29-1
clone size: .
J gene: TRBJ2-2
CDR3 DNA: TGCAGCGGGATTAGCGGCACGAACACCGGGGAGCTGTTTTTT
CDR3 protein: CSGISGTNTGELFF

D gene: TRBD2
V gene: TRBV28
clone size: .
J gene: TRBJ2-7
CDR3 DNA: TGTGCCAGCAGTCCCTCATTCCGGGACGGACTAGGAGGGGAAATCTACGAGCAGTACTTC
CDR3 protein: CASSPSFRDGLGGEIYEQYF

D gene: .
V gene: TRBV28
clone size: .
J gene: TRBJ2-7
CDR3 DNA: TGTGCCAGCAGTCTCCGAATGTCCGGGGAGGTCGAGCAGTACTTC
CDR3 protein: CASSLRMSGEVEQYF